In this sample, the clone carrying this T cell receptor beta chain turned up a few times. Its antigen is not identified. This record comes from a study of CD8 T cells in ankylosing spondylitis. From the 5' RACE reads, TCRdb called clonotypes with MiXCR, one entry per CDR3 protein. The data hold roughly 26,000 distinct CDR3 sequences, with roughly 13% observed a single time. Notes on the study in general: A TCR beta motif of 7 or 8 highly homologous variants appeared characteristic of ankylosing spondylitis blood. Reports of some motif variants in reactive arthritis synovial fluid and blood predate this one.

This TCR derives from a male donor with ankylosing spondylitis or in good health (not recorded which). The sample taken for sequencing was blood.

CDR3 protein: CASSRNIQSYEQYF. CDR3 nucleotides: TGTGCCAGTAGTCGCAACATCCAATCCTACGAGCAGTACTTC. The rearrangement joins TRBV19 to TRBJ2-7; D not resolved. The V end lost 5 bases, the J end lost 1 base, and 12 bases lay between the germline ends. Germline loops: CDR1 LNHDA, CDR2 SQIVND (reference sequence). The CDR3 covers 14 residues.